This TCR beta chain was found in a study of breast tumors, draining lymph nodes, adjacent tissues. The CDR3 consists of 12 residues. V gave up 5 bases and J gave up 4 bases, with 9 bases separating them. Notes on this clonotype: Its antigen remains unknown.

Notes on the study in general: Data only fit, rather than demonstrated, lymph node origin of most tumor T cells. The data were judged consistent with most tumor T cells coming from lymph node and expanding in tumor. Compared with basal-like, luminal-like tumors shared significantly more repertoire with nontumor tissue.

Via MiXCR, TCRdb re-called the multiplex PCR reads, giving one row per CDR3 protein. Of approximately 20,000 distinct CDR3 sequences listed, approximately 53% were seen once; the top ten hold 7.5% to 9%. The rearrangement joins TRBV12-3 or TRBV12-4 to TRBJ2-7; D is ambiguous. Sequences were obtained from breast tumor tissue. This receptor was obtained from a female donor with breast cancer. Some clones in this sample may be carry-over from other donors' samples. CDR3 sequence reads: CASSLPGYEQYF. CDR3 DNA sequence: TGTGCCAGCAGTCTACCGGGTTACGAGCAGTACTTC.